Presented here are 22 T cell receptor beta chains from one specimen sequenced in a study of response to subunit inactivated influenza vaccine. One entry per CDR3 protein, called by TCRdb with MiXCR from the RT-PCR reads. There are roughly 630,000 distinct CDR3 sequences in the sample; about 15% occur only once, and approximately 7.6% lies in the top ten. This specimen was PBMCs from blood, taken roughly 2 weeks before vaccination. The receptors come from a man over 45 who received an inactivated influenza vaccine.

This clonotype was observed a handful of times. V and J are TRBV2 and TRBJ2-7; 9 bases line up with TRBD2. The germline V gene encodes CDR1 SNHLY and CDR2 FYNNEI. The CDR3 has 16 amino acids. With V trimmed by 8 bases and J by 0 bases, 11 bases remained unmatched. CDR3 loop: CASGLYLAGSSYEQYF. DNA of the CDR3: TGTGCCAGCGGACTCTACCTAGCGGGGAGCTCCTACGAGCAGTACTTC.

This sequence joins TRBV18 and TRBJ2-1, with no clear D. The CDR3 extends over 16 amino acids. Between the trimmed V and J ends, which lost 3 bases and 4 bases, there was a span of 16 bases. Germline V gene sequence: CDR1 KGHSH, CDR2 LQKENI. The CDR3 spells CASSPAVASIYNEQFF. DNA for the CDR3: TGTGCCAGCTCACCCGCAGTTGCCAGTATATACAATGAGCAGTTCTTC.

The table lists this clonotype with many counts. The genes are TRBV5-1 and TRBJ2-3; 8 bases fit TRBD1. Germline CDR1 is SGHRS and CDR2 is YFSETQ. With 4 bases clipped from V and 0 bases from J, the junction kept 7 bases outside the gene matches. The CDR3 totals 16 residues. Here the CDR3 reads CASSRQQGVSTDTQYF. DNA of the CDR3: TGCGCCAGCAGCAGACAACAGGGGGTGAGCACAGATACGCAGTATTTT.

This clonotype was detected many times. The genes are TRBV29-1 and TRBJ2-1; no reliable D call. Germline V gives CDR1 SQVTM, CDR2 ANQGSEA. The CDR3 has 12 amino acids. V shed 3 bases and J shed 0 bases, with 3 bases lying between them. CDR3 in DNA: TGCAGCGTTGACAGCTCCTACAATGAGCAGTTCTTC. Its translation: CSVDSSYNEQFF.

The chain carries TRBV28 and TRBJ2-1, with D perhaps assigned TRBD1 or TRBD2 (6 bases each). From germline, CDR1 is MDHEN and CDR2 SYDVKM. CDR3 length: 14 amino acids. V was shortened by 6 bases and J by 7 bases, with 16 bases between the two germline ends. DNA of the CDR3: TGTGCCAGCAGCCTCATCACAGGGAGGAATGAGCAGTTCTTC. This sequence encodes CASSLITGRNEQFF.

This chain links TRBV7-2 with TRBJ2-7; 8 bases line up with TRBD2. This CDR3 contains 14 residues. CDR1 is SGHTA and CDR2 is FQGNSA in the germline V gene. V gave up 5 bases and J gave up 3 bases; unmatched junction bases: 6. CDR3 sequence reads: CASSDGLAGYEQYF. CDR3 coding DNA: TGTGCCAGCAGCGATGGGCTAGCGGGCTACGAGCAGTACTTC. Full variable domain (remainder filled in from reference TRBV7-2 and TRBJ2-7): GAGVSQSPSNKVTEKGKDVELRCDPISGHTALYWYRQSLGQGLEFLIYFQGNSAPDKSGLPSDRFSAERTGGSVSTLTIQRTQQEDSAVYLCASSDGLAGYEQYFGPGTRLTVT.

This clonotype appeared many times. The chain joins TRBV6-5 to TRBJ2-1, with 9 bases aligning to TRBD2. This CDR3 has 18 residues. Germline V gene sequence: CDR1 MNHEY, CDR2 SVGAGI. Trimming at V came to 4 bases and at J to 2 bases, leaving 12 bases not matched to a gene. The CDR3 coding sequence is TGTGCCAGCAGTTCCCCGGGGTCCCTAGCGGGGACCTACAATGAGCAGTTCTTC. Encoded protein: CASSSPGSLAGTYNEQFF.

The CDR3 reads CSVRWASSYNEQFF. The CDR3 region has the DNA TGCAGTGTAAGATGGGCGAGCTCCTACAATGAGCAGTTCTTC. The rearrangement uses TRBV20-1 and TRBJ2-1; D unclear. V was shortened by 7 bases and J by 0 bases, with 13 bases between the two germline ends. Germline CDR1 reads DFQATT; CDR2 reads SNEGSKA (reference sequence). The CDR3 extends over 14 amino acids.

This clonotype was detected a few times. V is TRBV4-2 and J is TRBJ2-3, with 7 bases identical to TRBD2. J was trimmed by 2 bases and V by 3 bases; bases with no gene match: 8. The CDR3 has 16 residues. Germline V gene lookup returns CDR1 LGHNA and CDR2 YNFKEQ. The CDR3 DNA follows: TGTGCCAGCAGCCAGGCCGGGCGGGGGACCACAGATACGCAGTATTTT. It is translated as CASSQAGRGTTDTQYF.

This clonotype came up a few times. The rearrangement uses TRBV6-5 and TRBJ2-5; 7 nucleotides agree with TRBD2. This CDR3 region has 15 residues. Germline CDR1 and CDR2: MNHEY and SVGAGI. J was trimmed by 1 base and V by 2 bases; bases with no gene match: 4. Here the CDR3 reads CASSYGRGGQETQYF. The CDR3 DNA reads TGTGCCAGCAGTTACGGGAGGGGTGGCCAAGAGACCCAGTACTTC.

This clonotype came up many times. This chain uses TRBV6-6 with TRBJ2-3, with D perhaps matching TRBD2 (5 bases). The CDR3 runs to 13 residues. Germline V gene lookup returns CDR1 MNHNY and CDR2 SVGAGI (reference sequence). The V end was cut by 10 bases, the J end by 0 bases, with 11 bases between. CDR3 in DNA: TGTGCCACCGGCGGGCATAGCACAGATACGCAGTATTTT. It encodes CATGGHSTDTQYF.

The V and J genes are TRBV6-5 and TRBJ2-2; 13 bases are shared with TRBD2. CDR1 is MNHEY, CDR2 SVGAGI, per germline. The CDR3 covers 17 residues. Trimming took 2 bases from V and 4 from J; bases not matched to a gene: 4. The CDR3 DNA follows: TGTGCCAGCAGTTACAACAGACTAGCGGGAGGCACCGGGGAGCTGTTTTTT. It translates to CASSYNRLAGGTGELFF.

This clonotype was recorded once. The CDR3 bases are TGTGCCAGCAGCCCCAGACGCTGGGGCTACACCTTC. This codes for CASSPRRWGYTF. The chain has TRBV7-2 and TRBJ1-2; D remains ambiguous. This CDR3 comprises 12 residues. Deletions cut 5 bases from V and 8 bases from J, with 12 bases between. Germline assignment: CDR1 SGHTA and CDR2 FQGNSA.

The sample holds a few counts of this clonotype. J is TRBJ2-2 and V is TRBV20-1; 7 nucleotides match TRBD2. In germline, CDR1 is DFQATT, CDR2 SNEGSKA (reference sequence). The CDR3 is 12 residues long. With V trimmed by 7 bases and J by 6 bases, 5 bases remained unmatched. The CDR3 sequence is CSVHSGSGELFF. For the CDR3, the DNA is TGCAGTGTGCATAGCGGGTCCGGGGAGCTGTTTTTT.

This chain links TRBV4-3 with TRBJ2-3, with TRBD2 matching over 8 bases. The CDR3 is made up of 17 amino acids. Germline V gene sequence: CDR1 LGHNA, CDR2 YSLEER. The V gene end was trimmed by 0 bases and the J gene end by 1 base; junction bases not matched to a gene: 6. In DNA form, the CDR3 reads TGCGCCAGCAGCCAAGATGGAGCGGGAGTAGGCACAGATACGCAGTATTTT. Translated, it gives CASSQDGAGVGTDTQYF.

This clonotype came up many times. The chain couples TRBV7-8 to TRBJ2-1; D unclear. V was cut by 4 bases and J by 7 bases, with 11 bases left in between. The CDR3 length is 13 residues. CDR1 is SGHVS, CDR2 FQNEAQ, per germline. The DNA of the CDR3 is TGTGCCAGCAGCTCCGGCGCAGGTAATGAGCAGTTCTTC. Translation: CASSSGAGNEQFF. Looking up the rest from reference TRBV7-8 and TRBJ2-1 gives the full variable domain: GAGVSQSPRYKVAKRGQDVALRCDPISGHVSLFWYQQALGQGPEFLTYFQNEAQLDKSGLPSDRFFAERPEGSVSTLKIQRTQQEDSAVYLCASSSGAGNEQFFGPGTRLTVL.

The CDR3 protein is CASSPNRGHQPQHF. As DNA, the CDR3 is TGTGCCAGCTCACCAAACAGGGGGCATCAGCCCCAGCATTTT. The chain uses TRBV18 and TRBJ1-5; TRBD1 matches 9 bases. Germline CDR1 KGHSH, CDR2 LQKENI. The CDR3 is 14 residues long. Germline trimming cut 2 bases from V and 5 bases from J; bases unmatched to any gene: 1. Together with reference TRBV18 and TRBJ1-5, the CDR3 gives the full variable domain: NAGVMQNPRHLVRRRGQEARLRCSPMKGHSHVYWYRQLPEEGLKFMVYLQKENIIDESGMPKERFSAEFPKEGPSILRIQQVVRGDSAAYFCASSPNRGHQPQHFGDGTRLSIL.

This clonotype has a count of ten or more. V is TRBV6-2 or TRBV6-3 and J is TRBJ1-1; D uncertain. The germline gives CDR1 MNHEY, CDR2 SVGEGT. V was pared by 0 bases and J by 1 base, with 12 bases between. The CDR3 spans 16 residues. The CDR3 reads CASSYSLSYRNTEAFF. In nucleotides, the CDR3 is TGTGCCAGCAGTTACTCGCTGTCGTACAGGAACACTGAAGCTTTCTTT.

About this clonotype: This sequence may be a read error, since a much larger clone differs from it by one base. The V and J genes are TRBV27 and TRBJ2-1; 12 bases fit TRBD2. Germline V gene data show CDR1 as MNHEY and CDR2 as SMNVEV (reference sequence). This CDR3 contains 19 residues. Trimming took 6 bases from V and 0 from J; bases not matched to a gene: 12. CDR3 DNA: TGTGCCAGCAGCCGCCGGAGACTAGCGGGGGCCAGCTCCTACAATGAGCAGTTCTTC. This codes for CASSRRRLAGASSYNEQFF.

The rearrangement links TRBV2 to TRBJ1-5, with D possibly TRBD1 on 6 matching bases. The CDR3 extends over 14 amino acids. The V end lost 6 bases, the J end lost 3 bases, and 12 bases lay between the germline ends. Germline CDR1 SNHLY, CDR2 FYNNEI. The CDR3 bases are TGTGCCAGCAGCGGACAGAGGGTCAATCAGCCCCAGCATTTT. Amino acid sequence: CASSGQRVNQPQHF. Drawing the rest from reference TRBV2 and TRBJ1-5, the complete variable domain is EPEVTQTPSHQVTQMGQEVILRCVPISNHLYFYWYRQILGQKVEFLVSFYNNEISEKSEIFDDQFSVERPDGSNFTLKIRSTKLEDSAMYFCASSGQRVNQPQHFGDGTRLSIL.

The chain couples TRBV7-2 to TRBJ2-6; D is undetermined. The CDR3 spans 16 residues. V lost 5 bases and J lost 0, with 11 bases in between. Germline CDR1 is SGHTA and CDR2 is FQGNSA. The CDR3 reads CASSNYMASGANVLTF. As DNA, the CDR3 is TGTGCCAGCAGCAACTATATGGCCTCTGGGGCCAACGTCCTGACTTTC.

The gene calls are TRBV6-1 and TRBJ2-2, with TRBD1 matching 7 bases. Germline V gene lookup returns CDR1 MNHNS and CDR2 SASEGT. This CDR3 is built from 16 residues. The trim removed 6 bases at V and 0 bases at J, leaving 7 bases unmatched. CDR3 DNA: TGTGCCAGCAGACCTCCGGGACAGTCGAACACCGGGGAGCTGTTTTTT. As protein: CASRPPGQSNTGELFF.